Listed below are T cell receptor beta chains from one sample, sequenced in a study of shared clonotypes between healthy human individuals. Measured with immunoSEQ multiplex PCR; TCRdb has only the in-frame clones, and not every one. This table holds about 980,000 clones, over 60% found once. The specimen was memory CD4+ T cells sorted from blood. The receptors here all came from a man between 18 and 35 years old in good health. The CDR3 runs from the conserved cysteine through the conserved F or W. The D gene is left open where the match is weak. Clone size, where shown, is once, few, many, or a class for clones that have expanded.

- TRBJ1-2 TRBV11-2 - CASSFWGTGDGYTF TGTGCCAGCAGCTTCTGGGGGACGGGGGATGGCTACACCTTC
- TRBJ2-3 TRBV2 many CASSANSGSTDTQYF TGTGCCAGCAGTGCGAATAGCGGAAGCACAGATACGCAGTATTTT
TRBD2 TRBJ2-5 TRBV11-2 - CASSSLTSGRVKETQYF TGTGCCAGCAGCTCCCTGACTAGCGGGAGAGTCAAGGAGACCCAGTACTTC
- TRBJ1-1 TRBV6-1 - CASSLTGVGIEAFF TGTGCCAGCAGCCTCACCGGGGTTGGAATTGAAGCTTTCTTT
- TRBJ2-5 TRBV5-6 once CASSFTSAQETQYF TGTGCCAGCAGCTTCACCTCGGCCCAAGAGACCCAGTACTTC
- TRBJ1-4 TRBV30 - CAWSVKGRRTNEKLFF TGTGCCTGGAGTGTAAAGGGGCGAAGGACTAATGAAAAACTGTTTTTT
- TRBJ2-6 TRBV18 - CASSAGAGGANVLTF TGTGCCAGCTCCGCCGGGGCGGGAGGGGCCAACGTCCTGACTTTC
TRBD2 TRBJ2-5 TRBV5-4 - CASSSGTTLETQYF TGTGCCAGCAGCTCCGGGACTACCCTAGAGACCCAGTACTTC
- TRBJ2-1 TRBV5-1 - CASSSGTPTYNEQFF TGCGCCAGCAGTTCCGGGACACCAACCTACAATGAGCAGTTCTTC
TRBD2 TRBJ2-5 TRBV27 - CASSDLAGVETQYF TGTGCCAGCAGTGACCTAGCGGGAGTTGAGACCCAGTACTTC
- TRBJ2-7 TRBV2 - CASKLTAKTYEQYF TGTGCCAGCAAACTGACAGCCAAAACCTACGAGCAGTACTTC
- TRBJ2-2 TRBV10-1 - CASSERYTGELFF TGCGCCAGCAGTGAGCGGTACACCGGGGAGCTGTTTTTT
- TRBJ2-7 TRBV30 - CAWDAGHAYSYEQYF TGTGCCTGGGATGCAGGGCATGCCTACTCCTACGAGCAGTACTTC
TRBD1 TRBJ1-4 TRBV5-6 few CASSMGTGGYLEKLFF TGTGCCAGCAGCATGGGGACAGGGGGGTACCTCGAAAAACTGTTTTTT
TRBD2 TRBJ2-7 TRBV19 - CASSTGRGINYEQYF TGTGCCAGTAGTACCGGGCGGGGGATAAACTACGAGCAGTACTTC
TRBD2 TRBJ2-7 TRBV14 - CASSRTSGRYEQYF TGTGCCAGCAGCCGGACTAGCGGGAGGTACGAGCAGTACTTC